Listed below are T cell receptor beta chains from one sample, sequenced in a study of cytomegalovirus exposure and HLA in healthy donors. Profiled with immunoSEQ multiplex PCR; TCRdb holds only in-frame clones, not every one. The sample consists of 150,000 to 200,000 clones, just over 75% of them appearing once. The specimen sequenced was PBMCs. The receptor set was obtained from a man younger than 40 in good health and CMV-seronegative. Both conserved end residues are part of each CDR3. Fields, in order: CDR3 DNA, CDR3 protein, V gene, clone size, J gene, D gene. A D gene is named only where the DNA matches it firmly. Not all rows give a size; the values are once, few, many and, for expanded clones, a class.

CDR3nt: TGCGCCAGCAGCTCGTACCGGTCGTCAACTAATGAAAAACTGTTTTTT; CDR3aa: CASSSYRSSTNEKLFF; v_gene: TRBV5-1; abundance: -; j_gene: TRBJ1-4; d_gene: -
CDR3nt: TGTGCCAGCAGCTTAGGAGGGAGGGCCGTCGATGAGCAGTTCTTC; CDR3aa: CASSLGGRAVDEQFF; v_gene: TRBV11-2; abundance: -; j_gene: TRBJ2-1; d_gene: TRBD2
CDR3nt: TGTGCCATCAGTGAGTCGAGGGGGATACCCGGAGGAAAACTGTTTTTT; CDR3aa: CAISESRGIPGGKLFF; v_gene: TRBV10-3; abundance: -; j_gene: TRBJ1-4; d_gene: -
CDR3nt: TGTGCCGTTGAGGGAAGACACAATGAGCAGTTCTTC; CDR3aa: CAVEGRHNEQFF; v_gene: TRBV6-5; abundance: -; j_gene: TRBJ2-1; d_gene: -
CDR3nt: TGCGCCAGCAGCCAGCTGGGACTGGGCACAGATACGCAGTATTTT; CDR3aa: CASSQLGLGTDTQYF; v_gene: TRBV4-1; abundance: -; j_gene: TRBJ2-3; d_gene: -
CDR3nt: TGTGCCAGTAGTATCGACAGCATCAGTTTGAACACTGAAGCTTTCTTT; CDR3aa: CASSIDSISLNTEAFF; v_gene: TRBV19; abundance: -; j_gene: TRBJ1-1; d_gene: -
CDR3nt: TGTGCCAGCAGGAATCAGGGGGGCAATGAGCAGTTCTTC; CDR3aa: CASRNQGGNEQFF; v_gene: TRBV25-1; abundance: -; j_gene: TRBJ2-1; d_gene: -
CDR3nt: TGTGCCAGCGTTTCTGCGGGGCTAGCGGGAATGTATGAGCAGTTCTTC; CDR3aa: CASVSAGLAGMYEQFF; v_gene: TRBV28; abundance: -; j_gene: TRBJ2-1; d_gene: TRBD2
CDR3nt: TGTGCCTGGAGTGGGGACAGGGTTTCGGCTGAAGCTTTCTTT; CDR3aa: CAWSGDRVSAEAFF; v_gene: TRBV30; abundance: -; j_gene: TRBJ1-1; d_gene: TRBD1
CDR3nt: TGCAGCGTTGGGTTTCTTGTTCAGGGTCCCAAAAACATTCAGTACTTC; CDR3aa: CSVGFLVQGPKNIQYF; v_gene: TRBV29-1; abundance: -; j_gene: TRBJ2-4; d_gene: -
CDR3nt: TGTGCCAGCAGCTTGGGCGGGAGGGTTCAAGAGACCCAGTACTTC; CDR3aa: CASSLGGRVQETQYF; v_gene: TRBV7-3; abundance: -; j_gene: TRBJ2-5; d_gene: TRBD2
CDR3nt: TGTGCCATCAGGGGAGGACAGGGTACATCCTCTGGAAACACCATATATTTT; CDR3aa: CAIRGGQGTSSGNTIYF; v_gene: TRBV10-3; abundance: few; j_gene: TRBJ1-3; d_gene: TRBD1
CDR3nt: TGTGCCACCAGCAGAGACCGCGAGGTCTACGAGCAGTACTTC; CDR3aa: CATSRDREVYEQYF; v_gene: TRBV15; abundance: -; j_gene: TRBJ2-7; d_gene: -
CDR3nt: TGCGCCAGCGGCCCCCAGGGACTAGCGGGAGTACGGGAGCTGTTTTTT; CDR3aa: CASGPQGLAGVRELFF; v_gene: TRBV5-1; abundance: -; j_gene: TRBJ2-2; d_gene: TRBD2
CDR3nt: TGTGCCAGCAGTCTTTCAGCGGGAGGTTCCTACGAGCAGTACTTC; CDR3aa: CASSLSAGGSYEQYF; v_gene: TRBV27; abundance: few; j_gene: TRBJ2-7; d_gene: TRBD2
CDR3nt: TGCAGCGTTGCCCCCACAGGGTCCGATACGCAGTATTTT; CDR3aa: CSVAPTGSDTQYF; v_gene: TRBV29-1; abundance: few; j_gene: TRBJ2-3; d_gene: -
CDR3nt: TGTGCCAGCAGCTTCCCACTACCACGACTAGCGGGACGATCCTACGAGCAGTACTTC; CDR3aa: CASSFPLPRLAGRSYEQYF; v_gene: TRBV7-2; abundance: -; j_gene: TRBJ2-7; d_gene: TRBD2
CDR3nt: TGTGCCAGCAGTGAAACAACAGGGTATGGCTACACCTTC; CDR3aa: CASSETTGYGYTF; v_gene: TRBV6-1; abundance: -; j_gene: TRBJ1-2; d_gene: -
CDR3nt: TGTGCCAGCAGCTTATCAGAAGCTAGCTCCTATAATTCACCCCTCCACTTT; CDR3aa: CASSLSEASSYNSPLHF; v_gene: TRBV7-9; abundance: -; j_gene: TRBJ1-6; d_gene: -
CDR3nt: TGCGCCAGCAGTGCTAGCGGAGCTCAAGAGACCCAGTACTTC; CDR3aa: CASSASGAQETQYF; v_gene: TRBV10-1; abundance: -; j_gene: TRBJ2-5; d_gene: TRBD2
CDR3nt: TGTGCCAGCAGTTTGGATGGGACTTTGAACACTGAAGCTTTCTTT; CDR3aa: CASSLDGTLNTEAFF; v_gene: TRBV6-4; abundance: -; j_gene: TRBJ1-1; d_gene: -
CDR3nt: TGTGCCAGCAGCTTGGTTCAGAAGCAAGAGACCCAGTACTTC; CDR3aa: CASSLVQKQETQYF; v_gene: TRBV5-4; abundance: few; j_gene: TRBJ2-5; d_gene: -
CDR3nt: TGTGCCAGCTCACCCAGGGGGGATGAGCAGTTCTTC; CDR3aa: CASSPRGDEQFF; v_gene: TRBV18; abundance: once; j_gene: TRBJ2-1; d_gene: -
CDR3nt: TGTGCCAGCAGTTTGAGCGGGAGCTTTAACTACGAGCAGTACTTC; CDR3aa: CASSLSGSFNYEQYF; v_gene: TRBV27; abundance: -; j_gene: TRBJ2-7; d_gene: TRBD2
CDR3nt: TGCGCCAGCAGCTTGGCAGGGGCGAAAGGAAACACCATATATTTT; CDR3aa: CASSLAGAKGNTIYF; v_gene: TRBV5-1; abundance: few; j_gene: TRBJ1-3; d_gene: -
CDR3nt: TGTGCCAGTAGCACAAGCGGGGATGCAGATACGCAGTATTTT; CDR3aa: CASSTSGDADTQYF; v_gene: TRBV19; abundance: once; j_gene: TRBJ2-3; d_gene: TRBD2
CDR3nt: TGTGCCAGCAGCTCGTCGACTAGGGCGTCCGAGCAGTACTTC; CDR3aa: CASSSSTRASEQYF; v_gene: TRBV7-4; abundance: -; j_gene: TRBJ2-7; d_gene: -
CDR3nt: TGTGCCAGCAGCAGTCAGGTATTCGGCAATCAGCCCCAGCATTTT; CDR3aa: CASSSQVFGNQPQHF; v_gene: TRBV28; abundance: few; j_gene: TRBJ1-5; d_gene: -
CDR3nt: TGCGCCAGCAGCAAGGAGGGGAGAACTAATGAAAAACTGTTTTTT; CDR3aa: CASSKEGRTNEKLFF; v_gene: TRBV5-1; abundance: -; j_gene: TRBJ1-4; d_gene: -
CDR3nt: TGTGCCAGCAGTTACCAACAGTCTACCGGCTACACCTTC; CDR3aa: CASSYQQSTGYTF; v_gene: TRBV6-5; abundance: -; j_gene: TRBJ1-2; d_gene: -
CDR3nt: TGTGCCAGTAGCCGACCCCTAGCGGGAACCAGAGATACGCAGTATTTT; CDR3aa: CASSRPLAGTRDTQYF; v_gene: TRBV19; abundance: -; j_gene: TRBJ2-3; d_gene: TRBD2
CDR3nt: TGCGCCAGCAGCTTGGACCCAGGGGGCGGGCAGCCCCAGCATTTT; CDR3aa: CASSLDPGGGQPQHF; v_gene: TRBV5-1; abundance: -; j_gene: TRBJ1-5; d_gene: TRBD1
CDR3nt: TGTGCCAGCAGTGGCGGGGACAGGGCCGAGTGGCAGTACTTC; CDR3aa: CASSGGDRAEWQYF; v_gene: TRBV6-1; abundance: -; j_gene: TRBJ2-7; d_gene: TRBD1
CDR3nt: TGTGCCAGCAGTTACGGAGGGTATAATTCACCCCTCCACTTT; CDR3aa: CASSYGGYNSPLHF; v_gene: TRBV6-5; abundance: once; j_gene: TRBJ1-6; d_gene: -
CDR3nt: TGTGCCAGCAGCCCAGGGGGACTAGCGTCTTACGAGCAGTACTTC; CDR3aa: CASSPGGLASYEQYF; v_gene: TRBV11-3; abundance: few; j_gene: TRBJ2-7; d_gene: TRBD2
CDR3nt: TGTGCCAGCAGCCGAATGACAGGGCTACAGATGAACACTGAAGCTTTCTTT; CDR3aa: CASSRMTGLQMNTEAFF; v_gene: TRBV7-9; abundance: -; j_gene: TRBJ1-1; d_gene: TRBD1
CDR3nt: TGTGCCAGCAGCCCGCAGACAGGAGCGAACACTGAAGCTTTCTTT; CDR3aa: CASSPQTGANTEAFF; v_gene: TRBV14; abundance: -; j_gene: TRBJ1-1; d_gene: -
CDR3nt: TGTGCCAGCAGTGGGGGCCAGGATGTTAGCAATCAGCCCCAGCATTTT; CDR3aa: CASSGGQDVSNQPQHF; v_gene: TRBV25-1; abundance: -; j_gene: TRBJ1-5; d_gene: -
CDR3nt: TGTGCCATCAGTGAGTCCGGAGGGGGCGACGGCTACACCTTC; CDR3aa: CAISESGGGDGYTF; v_gene: TRBV10-3; abundance: -; j_gene: TRBJ1-2; d_gene: TRBD1
CDR3nt: TGTGCCAGCAGCTCTTCCTCCGGGACAGCCATCTCCTACGAGCAGTACTTC; CDR3aa: CASSSSSGTAISYEQYF; v_gene: TRBV7-9; abundance: once; j_gene: TRBJ2-7; d_gene: TRBD1
CDR3nt: TGCGCCAGCAGCTCCCCCGGGTTGGAGGCCCGCCAAGAGACCCAGTACTTC; CDR3aa: CASSSPGLEARQETQYF; v_gene: TRBV5-1; abundance: -; j_gene: TRBJ2-5; d_gene: -
CDR3nt: TGTGCCAGCTCACCCCGCGGCACCTACGAGCAGTACTTC; CDR3aa: CASSPRGTYEQYF; v_gene: TRBV18; abundance: -; j_gene: TRBJ2-7; d_gene: -